The source of this T cell receptor beta chain is a study of blood T cell repertoires in COVID-19. Study-wide background: Acute and convalescent COVID-19 specimens originated in the United States, Italy and Spain.

Germline V gives CDR1 PRHDT, CDR2 FYEKMQ (reference sequence). CDR3 length: 12 amino acids. V was clipped by 3 bases and J by 9 bases, with 9 bases between them. Methods used by the authors: Reference gene primer amplification in the assay estimated nucleated cell counts. Produced via immunoSEQ multiplex PCR; TCRdb's table is partial and in-frame only. Clonal size and the V and J genes are those of that table, whereas D and trimming came from the DNA. The data contain 100,000 to 120,000 clones, 81% of them singletons. This clone was seen a handful of times. This clonotype was obtained from a man older than 75 with acute or convalescent COVID-19. The chain carries TRBV13 and TRBJ2-1; D is perhaps TRBD2 (5 bases). Sequenced: peripheral blood. The CDR3 protein is CASSLEVGEQFF. The DNA for the CDR3 is TGTGCCAGCAGCTTGGAGGTGGGTGAGCAGTTCTTC.